These 4 T cell receptor beta chains originate from one sample sequenced in a study of control samples from healthy donors and cancer patients. Only in-frame clones appear in the TCRdb table, and some are missing; sequencing was by immunoSEQ multiplex PCR. Among 110,000 to 150,000 clones, around 90% were seen once, and the ten largest hold 4% to 5.5%. Sequencing was performed on blood. The receptors were gathered from a young man in good health.

V and J are TRBV24-1 and TRBJ2-6; possible D gene TRBD1, 6 bases. The V gene lost 2 bases and the J gene lost 0 bases, with 16 bases spanning the gap. In germline, CDR1 is KGHDR, CDR2 SFDVKD. The CDR3 contains 19 residues. The CDR3 bases are TGTGCCACCAGTGATTCCCAGGGGCGTCGAATCTCTGGGGCCAACGTCCTGACTTTC. Protein: CATSDSQGRRISGANVLTF.

The V gene is TRBV3-1 (or the pseudogene TRBV3-2), the J gene TRBJ1-3; D gene uncertain. Trimming pared 7 bases from V and 4 bases from J, leaving 20 bases between. Germline CDR1 is LGHDT and CDR2 is YNNKEL (reference sequence). This CDR3 is built from 16 residues. CDR3 residues: CASTRTGPSGGNTIYF. CDR3 nucleotides: TGTGCCAGCACCCGAACCGGCCCATCGGGCGGAAACACCATATATTTT.

The chain links TRBV3-1 (or the pseudogene TRBV3-2) to TRBJ1-5, with TRBD1 as a possible D gene (5 bases). V was pared by 4 bases and J by 7 bases, with 11 bases between. CDR3 length: 13 amino acids. Germline CDR1 LGHDT, CDR2 YNNKEL (reference sequence). The CDR3 DNA is TGTGCCAGCAGCCTCCAACGGGGCCAGCCCCAGCATTTT. Translating it yields CASSLQRGQPQHF.

The CDR3 here is CASSLTGQRQETQYF. CDR3 bases: TGTGCCAGCAGCTTAACGGGACAGCGTCAAGAGACCCAGTACTTC. The chain has TRBV7-3 and TRBJ2-5, with TRBD1 matching 7 bases. Germline CDR1 reads SGHTA; CDR2 reads FQGTGA. Germline trimming cut 0 bases from V and 2 bases from J; bases unmatched to any gene: 3. CDR3 size: 15 residues.